This T cell receptor beta chain was profiled in a study of tumor-infiltrating lymphocytes in primary liver carcinoma. The overall study: Each of the samples returned roughly 3.65 to 7.5 million productive TCRbeta reads (a yield similar across tissue types).

The authors made TCR beta cDNA from 500 to 600 ng total RNA with a constant-region primer. Three-round nested multiplex PCR performed with slightly modified ARM-PCR produced the TCR beta libraries. Primers for the first two PCR rounds were TRBV1-TRBV30 forward primers and a C-beta reverse primer (approximately 10 cycles per round). MiXCR, applied by TCRdb to the multiplex PCR reads, yields one record per CDR3 protein. The sample consists of fewer than 150,000 distinct CDR3 sequences, less than 80% of them appearing once. A remark on this clonotype: An end of the junction does not agree with germline; a read error may underlie this.

The germline V gene encodes CDR1 SGHAT and CDR2 FQNNGV. The length of the CDR3 is 14 residues. Taking about 18-30 mg of unsorted bulk tissue, the authors co-extracted RNA and DNA. The V and J genes are TRBV11-2 and TRBJ2-2; the D gene could be TRBD1 or TRBD2 (5 bases each). The TCR sequence derives from a woman aged 55 to 70 with primary liver carcinoma and hepatitis B virus infection. The sample consisted of liver tumor tissue from sampling region 1. Subset: tumor region T1, superior pole. CDR3 sequence reads: CASSLRGTAWELFF. For the CDR3, the DNA is TGTGCCAGCAGCTTGAGGGGAACGGCCTGGGAGCTGTTCTTT. Together with reference TRBV11-2 and TRBJ2-2, the CDR3 gives the full variable domain: EAGVAQSPRYKIIEKRQSVAFWCNPISGHATLYWYQQILGQGPKLLIQFQNNGVVDDSQLPKDRFSAERLKGVDSTLKIQPAKLEDSAVYLCASSLRGTAWELFFGEGSRLTVL.